Listed below are T cell receptor beta chains from one sample, sequenced in a study of shared clonotypes between healthy human individuals. Libraries were prepared by immunoSEQ multiplex PCR; TCRdb keeps only in-frame clonotypes and omits some of them. The sample contains some 2,000,000 clones, 85% to 95% of which appear only once. The sequenced sample consisted of naive CD4+ T cells sorted from blood. Receptor source: a man younger than 35 in good health. Both conserved end residues are part of each CDR3. D genes are given only for firm matches. Expanded clones are given a class, and other clones once, few, many or no size at all.

d_gene	abundance	v_gene	j_gene	CDR3aa	CDR3nt
.	.	TRBV7-9	TRBJ1-1	CASSLGIRTVEAFF	TGTGCCAGCAGCTTAGGCATACGGACAGTTGAAGCTTTCTTT
TRBD2	.	TRBV18	TRBJ2-7	CASSPREGHEQYF	TGTGCCAGCTCACCACGGGAGGGCCACGAGCAGTACTTC
TRBD2	.	TRBV5-4	TRBJ2-5	CASSPAGGVSETQYF	TGTGCCAGCAGCCCGGCGGGGGGCGTGAGCGAGACCCAGTACTTC
TRBD2	.	TRBV27	TRBJ2-7	CASKTSGNPYEQYF	TGTGCCAGCAAGACTAGCGGGAACCCCTACGAGCAGTACTTC
TRBD1	.	TRBV4-3	TRBJ1-5	CASSQDRGSNQPQHF	TGCGCCAGCAGCCAGGACAGGGGAAGCAATCAGCCCCAGCATTTT
.	.	TRBV19	TRBJ1-6	CASRVGGPVNSPLHF	TGTGCCAGTAGAGTCGGGGGGCCGGTTAATTCACCCCTCCACTTT
TRBD1	.	TRBV7-9	TRBJ1-2	CASSLVQGALGYTF	TGTGCCAGCAGCTTAGTACAGGGGGCGCTGGGCTACACCTTC
TRBD2	.	TRBV18	TRBJ2-5	CASSPGAGGILETQYF	TGTGCCAGCTCACCCGGCGCGGGGGGGATCTTGGAGACCCAGTACTTC
.	.	TRBV5-6	TRBJ1-1	CASSWGQGRTEAFF	TGTGCCAGCAGCTGGGGGCAGGGTCGCACTGAAGCTTTCTTT
.	.	TRBV30	TRBJ1-2	CAWSVQAGTGYTF	TGTGCCTGGAGTGTACAAGCAGGAACCGGCTACACCTTC
TRBD2	.	TRBV30	TRBJ2-7	CAWSWDYLSYEQYF	TGTGCCTGGAGTTGGGACTACTTATCCTACGAGCAGTACTTC
.	.	TRBV6-5	TRBJ1-6	CASSASGDSPLHF	TGTGCCAGCAGTGCGTCAGGGGACTCACCCCTCCACTTT
.	.	TRBV6-5	TRBJ2-1	CASYARPEQFF	TGTGCCAGCTATGCCCGGCCTGAGCAGTTCTTC
TRBD2	.	TRBV12-5	TRBJ2-2	CASGLEATSGRSGELFF	TGTGCTAGTGGTTTGGAGGCAACTAGCGGGAGATCCGGGGAGCTGTTTTTT
.	few	TRBV28	TRBJ1-2	CASSSSYGYTF	TGTGCCAGCAGTTCGTCGTATGGCTACACCTTC
TRBD1	once	TRBV10-3	TRBJ2-3	CAISEARGWTDTQYF	TGTGCCATCAGTGAAGCCAGGGGGTGGACAGATACGCAGTATTTT
.	.	TRBV18	TRBJ2-7	CASSLQEREQYF	TGTGCCAGCTCACTCCAGGAACGGGAGCAGTACTTC
.	.	TRBV10-3	TRBJ1-1	CAISRGTLNTEAFF	TGTGCCATCAGTCGCGGGACTCTAAACACTGAAGCTTTCTTT
.	.	TRBV6-1	TRBJ1-1	CASLPGVVNTEAFF	TGTGCCAGCTTACCGGGTGTGGTGAACACTGAAGCTTTCTTT
.	.	TRBV6-5	TRBJ1-1	CASLGRANTEAFF	TGTGCCAGCTTAGGGAGGGCGAACACTGAAGCTTTCTTT
.	.	TRBV5-5	TRBJ2-7	CASSLYSRTGEQYF	TGTGCCAGCAGCTTGTATAGCCGTACCGGGGAGCAGTACTTC
.	.	TRBV30	TRBJ1-6	CAWSVGGYNSPLHF	TGTGCCTGGAGTGTAGGGGGGTACAATTCACCCCTCCACTTT
TRBD1	.	TRBV5-1	TRBJ2-3	CASSRETGGSDTQYF	TGCGCCAGCAGCCGCGAGACAGGGGGGTCAGATACGCAGTATTTT
TRBD1	.	TRBV30	TRBJ1-2	CAWRGQGGRAYYGYTF	TGTGCCTGGCGGGGCCAAGGGGGCAGGGCGTATTATGGCTACACCTTC
.	.	TRBV6-5	TRBJ2-7	CASSQTTGASYEQYF	TGTGCCAGCAGTCAAACTACCGGGGCCTCCTACGAGCAGTACTTC
.	.	TRBV4-1	TRBJ2-7	CASSQTDSSRAYEQYF	TGCGCCAGCAGCCAAACGGACAGCTCTAGGGCCTACGAGCAGTACTTC
.	.	TRBV5-4	TRBJ1-1	CASSLEIMNTEAFF	TGTGCCAGCAGCTTGGAGATTATGAACACTGAAGCTTTCTTT
.	.	TRBV5-1	TRBJ1-2	CASSYTRDPYGYTF	TGCGCCAGCAGTTATACTCGGGACCCCTATGGCTACACCTTC
.	.	TRBV6-6	TRBJ1-6	CAATGDRYNSPLHF	TGTGCCGCAACAGGCGATAGGTATAATTCACCCCTCCACTTT
.	.	TRBV5-1	TRBJ1-2	CASSLAGGDYGYTF	TGCGCCAGCAGCTTGGCAGGAGGGGACTATGGCTACACCTTC
.	.	TRBV5-1	TRBJ2-3	CASSFGVSTDTQYF	TGCGCCAGCAGCTTCGGGGTATCCACAGATACGCAGTATTTT
TRBD2	.	TRBV4-3	TRBJ2-3	CASSVTSGIVTDTQYF	TGCGCCAGCAGCGTCACTAGCGGGATTGTGACAGATACGCAGTATTTT
.	.	TRBV19	TRBJ1-2	CASSIEVGQNYGYTF	TGTGCCAGTAGTATAGAGGTCGGGCAGAACTATGGCTACACCTTC
.	.	TRBV2	TRBJ1-1	CASRGTGKTEAFF	TGTGCCAGCAGAGGCACAGGTAAGACTGAAGCTTTCTTT
.	.	TRBV6-1	TRBJ1-5	CASSDRPNQPQHF	TGTGCCAGCAGTGACAGGCCCAATCAGCCCCAGCATTTT
.	.	TRBV11-2	TRBJ1-6	CASSLEGFGSKVSPLHF	TGTGCCAGCAGCTTAGAAGGGTTTGGGAGTAAGGTATCACCCCTCCACTTT
.	.	TRBV28	TRBJ2-2	CASSFKPNTGELFF	TGTGCCAGCAGTTTTAAGCCCAACACCGGGGAGCTGTTTTTT
.	.	TRBV4-1	TRBJ2-2	CASSHITRDTGELFF	TGCGCCAGCAGCCATATCACTAGGGACACCGGGGAGCTGTTTTTT
TRBD2	.	TRBV7-3	TRBJ2-2	CASSFRLAGGNANTGELFF	TGTGCCAGCAGCTTTCGACTAGCGGGGGGAAACGCGAACACCGGGGAGCTGTTTTTT
.	.	TRBV5-4	TRBJ2-7	CASSPGPPAYEQYF	TGTGCCAGCAGCCCGGGACCGCCGGCATACGAGCAGTACTTC
.	.	TRBV21-1	TRBJ1-1	CASSLGHREVDTEAFF	TGTGCCAGCAGCTTGGGGCACAGGGAGGTGGACACTGAAGCTTTCTTT
TRBD2	.	TRBV6-5	TRBJ2-1	CASSRPGLDYNEQFF	TGTGCCAGCAGCCGCCCGGGACTAGACTACAATGAGCAGTTCTTC
TRBD1	.	TRBV19	TRBJ2-1	CASSIGGTGSYNEQFF	TGTGCCAGTAGTATAGGTGGGACAGGGAGCTACAATGAGCAGTTCTTC
TRBD2	.	TRBV12-5	TRBJ2-7	CASGLVVLGGRKGEQYF	TGTGCTAGTGGTTTGGTAGTCTTAGGCGGGAGGAAGGGCGAGCAGTACTTC
.	.	TRBV13	TRBJ2-1	CASSFRGFDNEQFF	TGTGCCAGCAGCTTCCGGGGGTTCGACAATGAGCAGTTCTTC
.	.	TRBV7-8	TRBJ1-3	CASSLDRLSSGNTIYF	TGTGCCAGCAGCTTAGACAGGCTGAGCTCTGGAAACACCATATATTTT
.	once	TRBV9	TRBJ2-5	CASSLGSQLRGTQYF	TGTGCCAGCAGCTTGGGATCGCAGCTCCGCGGGACCCAGTACTTC
.	.	TRBV4-1	TRBJ2-3	CASSQTGSTDTQYF	TGCGCCAGCAGCCAAACAGGTAGCACAGATACGCAGTATTTT
.	.	TRBV19	TRBJ1-1	CASSAKSGTPNTEAFF	TGTGCCAGTAGTGCTAAATCCGGGACACCGAACACTGAAGCTTTCTTT